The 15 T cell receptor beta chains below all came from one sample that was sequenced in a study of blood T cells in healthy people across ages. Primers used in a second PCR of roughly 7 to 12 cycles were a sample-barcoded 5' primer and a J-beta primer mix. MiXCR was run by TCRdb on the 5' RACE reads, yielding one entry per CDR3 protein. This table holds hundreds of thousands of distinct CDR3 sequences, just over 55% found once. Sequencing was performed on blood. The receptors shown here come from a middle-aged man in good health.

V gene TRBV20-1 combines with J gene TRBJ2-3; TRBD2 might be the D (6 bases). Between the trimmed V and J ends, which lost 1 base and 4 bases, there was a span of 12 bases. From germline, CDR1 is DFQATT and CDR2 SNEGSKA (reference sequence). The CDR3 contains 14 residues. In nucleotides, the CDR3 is TGCAGTGCTAGAGTGCTAGCGAGGGCAGATACGCAGTATTTT. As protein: CSARVLARADTQYF.

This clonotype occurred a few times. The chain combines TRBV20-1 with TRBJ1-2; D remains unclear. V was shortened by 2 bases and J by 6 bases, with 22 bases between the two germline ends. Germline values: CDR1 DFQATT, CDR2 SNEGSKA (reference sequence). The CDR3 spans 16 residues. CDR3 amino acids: CSARSASLGRGDGYTF. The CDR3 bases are TGCAGTGCTAGATCCGCCAGTCTGGGCCGTGGGGATGGCTACACCTTC.

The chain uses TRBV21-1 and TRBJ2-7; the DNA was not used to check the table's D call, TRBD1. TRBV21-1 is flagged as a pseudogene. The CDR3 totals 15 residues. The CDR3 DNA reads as TGTGCCAGCAGCAAAGCGGCAGGGATTACATACGAGCAGTACTTC. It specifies CASSKAAGITYEQYF.

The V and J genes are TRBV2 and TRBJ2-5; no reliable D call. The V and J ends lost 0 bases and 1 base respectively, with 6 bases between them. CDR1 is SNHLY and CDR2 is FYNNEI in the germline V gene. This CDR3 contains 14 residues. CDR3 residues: CASSEAQAQETQYF. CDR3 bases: TGTGCCAGCAGTGAAGCGCAGGCCCAAGAGACCCAGTACTTC. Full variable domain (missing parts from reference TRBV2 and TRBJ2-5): EPEVTQTPSHQVTQMGQEVILRCVPISNHLYFYWYRQILGQKVEFLVSFYNNEISEKSEIFDDQFSVERPDGSNFTLKIRSTKLEDSAMYFCASSEAQAQETQYFGPGTRLLVL.

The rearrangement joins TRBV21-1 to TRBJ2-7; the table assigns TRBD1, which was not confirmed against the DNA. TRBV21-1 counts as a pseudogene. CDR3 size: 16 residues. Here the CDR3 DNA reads TGTGCCAGCAGCAAAGAACCTGGGGGCATTACCTACGAGCAGTACGTC. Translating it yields CASSKEPGGITYEQYV.

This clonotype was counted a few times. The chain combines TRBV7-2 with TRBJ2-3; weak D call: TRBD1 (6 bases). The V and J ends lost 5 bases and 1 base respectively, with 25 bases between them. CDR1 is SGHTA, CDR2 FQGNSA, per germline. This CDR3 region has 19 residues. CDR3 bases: TGTGCCAGCAGCCAATGGGTTAGTGGGGGCCCTATGGGCACAGATACGCAGTATTTT. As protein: CASSQWVSGGPMGTDTQYF.

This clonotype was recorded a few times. CDR3 sequence: CASKGGGIHEQFF. CDR3 DNA: TGTGCCAGCAAGGGAGGGGGCATCCATGAGCAGTTCTTC. The chain recombines TRBV28 with TRBJ2-1, with D perhaps given as TRBD1 or TRBD2 (7 bases each). The germline V gene has CDR1 MDHEN and CDR2 SYDVKM. The V and J ends lost 7 bases and 8 bases respectively, with 15 bases between them. The CDR3 has 13 amino acids.

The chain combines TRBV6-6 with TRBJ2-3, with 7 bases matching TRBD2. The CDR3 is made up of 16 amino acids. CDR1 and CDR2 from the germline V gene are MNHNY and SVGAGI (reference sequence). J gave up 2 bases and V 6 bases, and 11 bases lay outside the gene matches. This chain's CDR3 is CASSRGVAEHTDTQYF. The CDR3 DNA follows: TGTGCCAGCAGCCGGGGGGTAGCGGAACACACAGATACGCAGTATTTT.

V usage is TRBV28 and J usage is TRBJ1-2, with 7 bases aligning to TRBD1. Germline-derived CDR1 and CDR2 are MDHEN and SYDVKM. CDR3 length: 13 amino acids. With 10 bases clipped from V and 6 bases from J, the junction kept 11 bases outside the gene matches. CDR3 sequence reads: CATQTGLGNGYTF. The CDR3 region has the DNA TGTGCCACCCAGACAGGGTTGGGGAATGGCTACACCTTC.

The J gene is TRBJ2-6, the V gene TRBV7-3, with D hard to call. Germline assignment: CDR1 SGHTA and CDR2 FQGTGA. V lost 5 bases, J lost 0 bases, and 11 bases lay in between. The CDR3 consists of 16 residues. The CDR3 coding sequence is TGTGCCAGCAGCCCGAACCCCAACTCTGGGGCCAACGTCCTGACTTTC. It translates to CASSPNPNSGANVLTF.

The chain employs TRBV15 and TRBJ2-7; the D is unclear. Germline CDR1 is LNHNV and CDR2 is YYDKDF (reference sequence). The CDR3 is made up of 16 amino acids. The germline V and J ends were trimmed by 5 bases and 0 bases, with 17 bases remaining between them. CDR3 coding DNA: TGTGCCACCAGCTCATGCCGCCCTCAAAGCTCCTACGAGCAGTACTTC. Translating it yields CATSSCRPQSSYEQYF.

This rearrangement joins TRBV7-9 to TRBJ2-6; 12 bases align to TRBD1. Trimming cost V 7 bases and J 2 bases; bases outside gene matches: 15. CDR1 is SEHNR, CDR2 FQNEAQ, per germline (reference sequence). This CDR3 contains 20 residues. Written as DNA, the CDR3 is TGTGCCAGCACTCTCACCCCGGGACAGGGGGCATCTGCTGGGGCCAACGTCCTGACTTTC. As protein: CASTLTPGQGASAGANVLTF.

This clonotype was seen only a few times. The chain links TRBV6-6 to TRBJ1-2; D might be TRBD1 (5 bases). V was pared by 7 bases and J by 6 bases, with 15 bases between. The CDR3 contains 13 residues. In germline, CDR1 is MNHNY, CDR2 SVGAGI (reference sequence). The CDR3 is CASNFGGEHGYTF. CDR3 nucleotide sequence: TGTGCCAGCAACTTTGGGGGTGAACATGGCTACACCTTC.

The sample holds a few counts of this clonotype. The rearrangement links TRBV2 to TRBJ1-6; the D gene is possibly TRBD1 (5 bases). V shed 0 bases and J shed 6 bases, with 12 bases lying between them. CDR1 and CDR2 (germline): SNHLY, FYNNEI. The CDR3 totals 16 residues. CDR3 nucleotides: TGTGCCAGCAGTGAAGCGCGCCAGGGTTTTAATTCACCCCTCCACTTT. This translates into CASSEARQGFNSPLHF.

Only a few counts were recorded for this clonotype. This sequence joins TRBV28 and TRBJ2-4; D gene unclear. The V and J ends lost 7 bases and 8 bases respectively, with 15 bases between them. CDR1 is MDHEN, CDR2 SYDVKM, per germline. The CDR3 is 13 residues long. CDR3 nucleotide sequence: TGTGCCAGCAACCTCGGGCGGTCCGACATTCAGTACTTC. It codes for CASNLGRSDIQYF.